This T cell receptor (beta chain) was identified during a study of blood T cell repertoires in COVID-19. Study in general: Collection of acute and convalescent COVID-19 samples took place in the United States, Italy and Spain.

This CDR3 has 16 residues. Germline CDR1 is KGHDR and CDR2 is SFDVKD. V shed 4 bases and J shed 2 bases, with 15 bases lying between them. Per the authors' pipeline: Nucleated cell number was recorded as an estimate derived from reference gene primer amplification. The assay was immunoSEQ multiplex PCR, and TCRdb's table has in-frame clones only and misses some. The D gene and trimming were derived from the DNA, and the V and J assignments and clone size from that table. This table holds hundreds of thousands of clones, approximately 86% found once. Seattle enrolled patients during active infection and tracked them longitudinally.

Specimen: peripheral blood. The genes are TRBV24-1 and TRBJ2-3, with D possibly matching TRBD1 (6 bases). This TCR derives from an older woman with COVID-19, enrolled during active disease. The CDR3 DNA sequence: TGTGCCACCAGTGACCCCTTGTCAGGGGACACAGATACGCAGTATTTT. Its translation: CATSDPLSGDTDTQYF.